This paragraph covers one T cell receptor beta chain sequence. Its antigen remains unknown. The sample comes from a study of cytomegalovirus exposure and HLA in healthy donors. TCRdb keeps only in-frame clones here, not all; method: immunoSEQ multiplex PCR. There are 350,000 or so clones in the sample; roughly 89% occur only once, and around 0.8% lies in the top ten. CDR1 and CDR2 (germline): GTSNPN, SVGIG (reference sequence). The CDR3 length is 13 residues. Trimming cost V 4 bases and J 7 bases; bases outside gene matches: 4. Study-wide results and caveats: Cytomegalovirus status was reportedly diagnosed by the classifier with high sensitivity and specificity.

The chain links TRBV30 to TRBJ2-2; 9 nucleotides align to TRBD1. The sample comprised PBMCs. The receptor's source is a woman aged 18-29 years in good health and CMV-seronegative. CDR3 amino acids: CAWNRGLGGELFF. CDR3 in DNA: TGTGCCTGGAACAGGGGGCTGGGCGGGGAGCTGTTTTTT.